These 29 T cell receptor beta chains were sequenced from one sample in a study of blood T cells in healthy people across ages. Sample-barcoded 5' priming and a J-beta primer mix drove a second PCR of roughly 6 to 12 cycles. TCRdb re-analysed the 5' RACE reads in MiXCR, keeping a single row per CDR3 protein. Of around 500,000 distinct CDR3 sequences listed, less than 60% are singletons. The specimen sequenced was blood. All receptors derive from an elderly man in good health.

The chain employs TRBV9 and TRBJ2-1; TRBD2 might be the D (5 bases). This CDR3 comprises 14 residues. V shed 4 bases and J shed 14 bases, with 22 bases lying between them. Germline CDR1 reads SGDLS; CDR2 reads YYNGEE. The DNA of the CDR3 is TGTGCCAGCAGCTCCCAGCGGTCCGGTGGGGTGGAGTTCTTC. It translates to CASSSQRSGGVEFF.

In this sample, this clonotype turned up many times. The rearrangement joins TRBV6-5 to TRBJ1-1; maybe TRBD1 (6 bases). The CDR3 is made up of 15 amino acids. CDR1 and CDR2 (germline): MNHEY, SVGAGI. Trimming took off 6 bases at V and 0 bases at J, with 14 bases between the two ends. CDR3 loop: CASRGSRGLNTEAFF. The CDR3 DNA sequence: TGTGCCAGCAGGGGAAGCAGGGGACTGAACACTGAAGCTTTCTTT.

This clonotype was seen a few times. The chain combines TRBV29-1 with TRBJ2-3; TRBD1 might be the D (6 bases). This CDR3 contains 14 residues. Looked up from germline, CDR1 is SQVTM and CDR2 is ANQGSEA. V shed 4 bases and J shed 0 bases, with 11 bases lying between them. The DNA for the CDR3 is TGCAGCGTTGGGTCAGGGGAAAGCACAGATACGCAGTATTTT. Translating it yields CSVGSGESTDTQYF.

The CDR3 is CATTGSYEQYF. CDR3 nucleotides: TGTGCCACCACGGGGAGTTACGAGCAGTACTTC. The chain is built from TRBV24-1 and TRBJ2-4; a weak D match, TRBD2 (5 bases). Gene TRBJ2-7 matches the end of the DNA better, so the J call may be wrong. The germline gives CDR1 KGHDR, CDR2 SFDVKD. The CDR3 length is 11 residues.

This CDR3 is CASSKDPGQGTGELFF. The CDR3 nucleotides read TGTGCCAGCAGCAAAGATCCGGGACAGGGGACCGGGGAGCTGTTTTTT. The chain joins TRBV7-2 to TRBJ2-2; 10 bases are shared with TRBD1. The CDR3 totals 16 residues. V lost 5 bases, J lost 5 bases, and 8 bases stayed unmatched. Germline V gene data show CDR1 as SGHTA and CDR2 as FQGNSA.

This clonotype was seen only a few times. The gene calls are TRBV20-1 and TRBJ1-6; D remains ambiguous. V was trimmed by 3 bases and J by 7 bases, leaving 10 bases between them. The CDR3 covers 13 residues. Germline V gene sequence: CDR1 DFQATT, CDR2 SNEGSKA (reference sequence). CDR3 nucleotides: TGCAGTGCTAGGGAGGCTTTCAATTCACCCCTCCACTTT. As protein: CSAREAFNSPLHF.

The sample holds many counts of this clonotype. A much larger clone is a single base away; this may be a read error. This chain connects TRBV28 to TRBJ2-5, with 8 bases identical to TRBD1. CDR3 length: 13 residues. Per the germline V gene, CDR1 is MDHEN and CDR2 is SYDVKM. V was clipped by 6 bases and J by 11 bases; unmatched bases: 11. CDR3 coding DNA: TGTGCCAGCAGATCCGGGACAGGTAATGAGCAGTACTTC. Its protein is CASRSGTGNEQYF.

This clonotype was recorded at least ten times. This chain links TRBV6-5 with TRBJ2-3; D is perhaps TRBD2 (6 bases). This CDR3 has 16 residues. CDR1 and CDR2 from the germline V gene are MNHEY and SVGAGI. V was pared by 6 bases and J by 0 bases, with 16 bases between. The CDR3, as DNA: TGTGCCAGCAGCCGGGGGACGGCCCATAGCACAGATACGCAGTATTTT. It encodes CASSRGTAHSTDTQYF.

This clonotype was observed a handful of times. The chain employs TRBV5-1 and TRBJ2-5, with 9 positions matching TRBD1. The germline V gene encodes CDR1 SGHRS and CDR2 YFSETQ. V lost 5 bases to trimming and J lost 11 bases; unmatched junction nucleotides: 13. The CDR3 is 14 residues long. The CDR3 loop is CASRTRDRVHEQYF. The DNA for the CDR3 is TGCGCCAGCAGGACCCGGGACAGGGTCCATGAGCAGTACTTC.

The gene calls are TRBV6-2 or TRBV6-3 and TRBJ2-5, with TRBD1 matching 9 bases. CDR3 length: 14 residues. J was trimmed by 1 base and V by 10 bases; bases with no gene match: 7. CDR1 and CDR2 (germline): MNHEY, SVGEGT. CDR3 coding DNA: TGTGCCACGAACCGGGACAGGGCCCAAGAGACCCAGTACTTC. Translation: CATNRDRAQETQYF.

In this sample, this clonotype turned up a few times. The chain combines TRBV2 with TRBJ2-3; D is unresolved. The CDR3 totals 12 residues. The germline V gene encodes CDR1 SNHLY and CDR2 FYNNEI. V was shortened by 4 bases and J by 6 bases, with 8 bases between the two germline ends. CDR3 sequence (DNA): TGTGCCAGCAGTGCCGACACGGATACGCAGTATTTT. Its protein is CASSADTDTQYF.

This chain links TRBV27 with TRBJ2-1; possible D gene TRBD1, 6 bases. The CDR3 runs 15 residues. Trimming cost V 7 bases and J 1 base, with 14 bases left between them. In germline, CDR1 is MNHEY, CDR2 SMNVEV (reference sequence). CDR3 nucleotide sequence: TGTGCCAGCACGCTTAGGACAGCGTCCTACAATGAGCAGTTCTTC. Its translation: CASTLRTASYNEQFF.

The genes are TRBV7-9 and TRBJ2-7; D is uncertain. The germline V gene has CDR1 SEHNR and CDR2 FQNEAQ (reference sequence). Trimming stripped 2 bases from V and 5 bases from J, with 16 bases between. The CDR3 sequence is 15 residues long. The CDR3 region has the DNA TGTGCCAGCAGCTTAAAGTCGGCAGGATCGCACGAGCAGTACTTC. Its protein is CASSLKSAGSHEQYF.

The chain recombines TRBV29-1 with TRBJ2-7, with D perhaps TRBD1 or TRBD2 (5 bases each). Germline values: CDR1 SQVTM, CDR2 ANQGSEA. Between the trimmed V and J ends, which lost 4 bases and 10 bases, there was a span of 17 bases. The CDR3 has 12 residues. CDR3 in DNA: TGCAGCGTTGGGGGTAGCCGGGGCGCCCAGTACTTC. Its protein product is CSVGGSRGAQYF.

This clonotype has only one observation. This chain links TRBV10-3 with TRBJ2-5; no clear D gene. The V gene's germline CDR1 is ENHRY and CDR2 SYGVKD. The CDR3 spans 13 residues. V lost 3 bases, J lost 1 base, and 6 bases lay in between. The CDR3 protein is CAISDLRQETQYF. Here the CDR3 DNA reads TGTGCCATCAGTGATTTGCGCCAAGAGACCCAGTACTTC.

The chain is built from TRBV28 and TRBJ2-4; 7 bases are shared with TRBD1. The DNA end favors TRBJ2-7, so the J call may be wrong. From germline, CDR1 is MDHEN and CDR2 SYDVKM. The CDR3 loop spans 16 amino acids. DNA of the CDR3: TGTGCCAGCAGTCCCGAAGCCGGGACAGCGAACCACGAGCAGTACTTC. It encodes CASSPEAGTANHEQYF.

The rearrangement joins TRBV28 to TRBJ2-1; 7 bases are a match to TRBD2. The germline gives CDR1 MDHEN, CDR2 SYDVKM. Unmatched junction bases numbered 8, after V lost 5 bases and J lost 7 bases. The length of the CDR3 is 14 residues. CDR3 bases: TGTGCCAGCAGTCTAGATGGGACTACTAATGAGCAGTTCTTC. Translation gives CASSLDGTTNEQFF.

This clonotype has just a few counts. V usage is TRBV10-3 and J usage is TRBJ2-1, with 7 positions matching TRBD1. The CDR3 runs to 14 residues. With 10 bases clipped from V and 0 bases from J, the junction kept 6 bases outside the gene matches. Germline V gene lookup returns CDR1 ENHRY and CDR2 SYGVKD. The chain's CDR3 is CASLTGDSYNEQFF. The CDR3 DNA is TGTGCCAGCTTAACAGGGGACTCCTACAATGAGCAGTTCTTC.

This clonotype came up a few times. The chain employs TRBV11-1 and TRBJ2-1; D gene unclear. V was pared by 2 bases and J by 0 bases, with 11 bases between. The CDR3 covers 16 residues. Germline CDR1 reads SGHAT; CDR2 reads FQDESV (reference sequence). DNA for the CDR3: TGTGCCAGCAGCTTAATTTCGAGGAGCTCCTACAATGAGCAGTTCTTC. This sequence encodes CASSLISRSSYNEQFF.

The rearrangement links TRBV28 to TRBJ1-2; 7 bases fit TRBD1. From germline, CDR1 is MDHEN and CDR2 SYDVKM. The trim removed 6 bases at V and 4 bases at J, leaving 2 bases unmatched. CDR3 size: 12 residues. Here the CDR3 reads CASRGTAYGYTF. The CDR3, as DNA: TGTGCCAGCAGAGGGACAGCCTATGGCTACACCTTC.

This clonotype has only one observation. The chain has TRBV7-2 and TRBJ2-4, with 7 bases fitting TRBD1. The better agreement between TRBJ2-5 and the DNA end casts doubt on the J call. Germline-derived CDR1 and CDR2 are SGHTA and FQGNSA. This CDR3 contains 14 residues. As DNA, the CDR3 is TGTGCCAGCAGCAAGGGACAGATTCAAGAGACCCAGTACTTC. Its protein product is CASSKGQIQETQYF.

V is TRBV6-1 and J is TRBJ2-4; D may be TRBD2 (7 bases). The ends were cut back, 6 bases at V and 4 bases at J, with 22 bases in the middle. The CDR3 is 17 residues long. Germline loops: CDR1 MNHNS, CDR2 SASEGT. The chain's CDR3 is CASSPRGSGWDKNIQYF. In DNA form, the CDR3 reads TGTGCCAGCAGCCCCAGGGGTAGCGGGTGGGATAAAAACATTCAGTACTTC.

This clonotype showed up just a few times. This sequence joins TRBV7-2 and TRBJ1-2; TRBD1 might be the D (5 bases). Germline V gives CDR1 SGHTA, CDR2 FQGNSA. The CDR3 consists of 15 residues. Trimming cost V 6 bases and J 0 bases, with 14 bases left between them. CDR3 sequence: CASSYRRGANYGYTF. CDR3 bases: TGTGCCAGCAGTTATCGGAGGGGAGCTAACTATGGCTACACCTTC.

The genes are TRBV29-1 and TRBJ2-3; 7 bases agree with TRBD2. The CDR3 is made up of 16 amino acids. V lost 0 bases, J lost 5 bases, and 11 bases stayed unmatched. Per germline, CDR1 SQVTM and CDR2 ANQGSEA. The DNA for the CDR3 is TGCAGCGTTGAAGACGGGGGGAGCGGGGCCGGAGATACGCAGTATTTT. It yields the protein CSVEDGGSGAGDTQYF.

The rearrangement uses TRBV6-2 or TRBV6-3 and TRBJ2-1, with 7 positions matching TRBD2. Germline V gives CDR1 MNHEY, CDR2 SVGEGT. This CDR3 contains 14 residues. V was pared by 5 bases and J by 5 bases, with 6 bases of the junction left unmatched. The CDR3 here is CASSTIAGNNEQFF. The DNA of the CDR3 is TGTGCCAGCAGTACCATAGCGGGCAACAATGAGCAGTTCTTC.

This clonotype occurred a few times. The CDR3 protein is CASRGRGTTMDEQFF. The CDR3 DNA sequence: TGTGCCAGCAGGGGTCGGGGGACCACAATGGATGAGCAGTTCTTC. This chain uses TRBV12-3 or TRBV12-4 with TRBJ2-1, with D perhaps TRBD2 (6 bases). V was trimmed by 6 bases and J by 8 bases, leaving 20 bases between them. There are 15 residues in the CDR3.

This rearrangement joins TRBV29-1 to TRBJ2-3; perhaps D is TRBD1 or TRBD2 (6 bases each). V was clipped by 6 bases and J by 4 bases, with 17 bases between them. The germline V gene encodes CDR1 SQVTM and CDR2 ANQGSEA. This CDR3 contains 14 residues. CDR3: CSVRGAGNPDTQYF. As DNA, the CDR3 is TGCAGCGTGAGGGGGGCAGGGAACCCAGATACGCAGTATTTT.

Remarks on this clonotype: It may be a read error: a sequence one base away is much more abundant. The V and J genes are TRBV7-9 and TRBJ2-5, with 7 bases aligning to TRBD2. The J call is doubtful: the DNA matches TRBJ2-7 better. This CDR3 is built from 14 residues. CDR1 is SEHNR, CDR2 FQNEAQ, per germline (reference sequence). The CDR3 sequence is CTSSLAGVRSEQYF. The CDR3 region has the DNA TGTACCAGCAGCTTAGCGGGTGTCCGCAGCGAGCAGTACTTC.

The V gene is TRBV20-1, the J gene TRBJ1-2; 12 bases are a match to TRBD1. This CDR3 has 19 residues. V lost 2 bases to trimming and J lost 2 bases; unmatched junction nucleotides: 15. CDR1 is DFQATT and CDR2 is SNEGSKA in the germline V gene (reference sequence). The CDR3 DNA follows: TGCAGTGCTAGAAATAACCGGGACAGGGGGCCTCAATTCAACTATGGCTACACCTTC. Its translation: CSARNNRDRGPQFNYGYTF.